This TCR beta chain was observed in a study of cytomegalovirus exposure and HLA in healthy donors. Germline V gives CDR1 SGHRS, CDR2 YFSETQ. V was cut by 5 bases and J by 3 bases, with 14 bases left in between. The CDR3 covers 14 residues. The primer mix had 60 Vbeta and 13 Jbeta primers. Using immunoSEQ multiplex PCR, the repertoire was profiled, and TCRdb retains in-frame clones only, with some absent. The data contain 90,000 to 150,000 clones, roughly 80% of them singletons. This chain connects TRBV5-1 to TRBJ1-1; possible D gene TRBD1, 6 bases. The sample comprised PBMCs. The sequence was obtained from a man over 45 in good health and CMV-seropositive. The CDR3 region has the DNA TGCGCCAGCAGGATCGGGACACTCGACACTGAAGCTTTCTTT. It specifies CASRIGTLDTEAFF.